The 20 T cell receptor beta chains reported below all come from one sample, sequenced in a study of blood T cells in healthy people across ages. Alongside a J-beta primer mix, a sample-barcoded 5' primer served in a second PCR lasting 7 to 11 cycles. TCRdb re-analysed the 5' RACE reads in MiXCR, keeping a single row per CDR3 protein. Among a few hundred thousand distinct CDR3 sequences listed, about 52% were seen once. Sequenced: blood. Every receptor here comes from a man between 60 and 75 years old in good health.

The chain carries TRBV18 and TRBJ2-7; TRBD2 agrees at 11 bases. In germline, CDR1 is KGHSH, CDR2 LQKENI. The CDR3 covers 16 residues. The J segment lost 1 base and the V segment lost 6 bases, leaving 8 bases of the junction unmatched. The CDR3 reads CASSQAVAGGSYEQYF. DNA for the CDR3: TGTGCCAGCTCCCAAGCGGTAGCGGGAGGGTCCTACGAGCAGTACTTC.

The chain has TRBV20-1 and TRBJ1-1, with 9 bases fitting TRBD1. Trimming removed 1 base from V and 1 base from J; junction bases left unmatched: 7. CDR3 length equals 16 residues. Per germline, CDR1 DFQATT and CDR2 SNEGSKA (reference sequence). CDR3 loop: CSARVGTGIGNTEAFF. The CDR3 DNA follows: TGCAGTGCTAGAGTCGGGACAGGGATTGGGAACACTGAAGCTTTCTTT.

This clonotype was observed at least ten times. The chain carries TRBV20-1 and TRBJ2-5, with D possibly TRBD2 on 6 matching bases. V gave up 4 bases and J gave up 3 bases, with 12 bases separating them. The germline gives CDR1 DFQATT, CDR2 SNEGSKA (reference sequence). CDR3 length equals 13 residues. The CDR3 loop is CSATPGGEETQYF. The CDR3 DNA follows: TGCAGTGCTACACCCGGAGGGGAAGAGACCCAGTACTTC.

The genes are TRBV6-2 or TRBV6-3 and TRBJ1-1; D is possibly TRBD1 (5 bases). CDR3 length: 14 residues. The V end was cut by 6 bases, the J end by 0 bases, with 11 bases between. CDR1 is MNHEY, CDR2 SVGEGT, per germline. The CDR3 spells CASRPATVNTEAFF. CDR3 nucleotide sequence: TGTGCCAGCAGGCCGGCGACAGTGAACACTGAAGCTTTCTTT.

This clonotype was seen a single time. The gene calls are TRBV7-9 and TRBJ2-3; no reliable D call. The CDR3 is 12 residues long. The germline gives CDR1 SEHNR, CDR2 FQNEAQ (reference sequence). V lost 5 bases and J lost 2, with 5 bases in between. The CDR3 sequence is CASSDFTDTQYF. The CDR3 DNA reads TGTGCCAGCAGCGACTTCACAGATACGCAGTATTTT.

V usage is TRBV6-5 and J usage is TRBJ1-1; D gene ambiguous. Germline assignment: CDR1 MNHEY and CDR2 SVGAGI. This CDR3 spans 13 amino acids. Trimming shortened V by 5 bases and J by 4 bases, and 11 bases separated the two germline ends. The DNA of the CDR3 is TGTGCCAGCAGTCCCTCCCTGGGCACTGAAGCTTTCTTT. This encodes CASSPSLGTEAFF.

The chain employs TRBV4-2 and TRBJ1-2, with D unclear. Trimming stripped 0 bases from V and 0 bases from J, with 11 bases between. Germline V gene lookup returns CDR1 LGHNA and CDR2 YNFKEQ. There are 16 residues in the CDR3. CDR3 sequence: CASSQDMRTANYGYTF. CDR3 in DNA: TGTGCCAGCAGCCAAGATATGCGAACAGCTAACTATGGCTACACCTTC.

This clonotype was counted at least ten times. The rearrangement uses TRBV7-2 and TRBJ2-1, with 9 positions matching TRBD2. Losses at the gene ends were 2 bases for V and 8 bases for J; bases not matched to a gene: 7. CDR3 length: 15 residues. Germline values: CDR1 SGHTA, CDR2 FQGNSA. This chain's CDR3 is CASSLTAGGGDEQFF. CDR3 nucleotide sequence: TGTGCCAGCAGCTTAACAGCGGGAGGTGGAGATGAGCAGTTCTTC. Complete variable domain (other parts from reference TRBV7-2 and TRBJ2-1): GAGVSQSPSNKVTEKGKDVELRCDPISGHTALYWYRQSLGQGLEFLIYFQGNSAPDKSGLPSDRFSAERTGGSVSTLTIQRTQQEDSAVYLCASSLTAGGGDEQFFGPGTRLTVL.

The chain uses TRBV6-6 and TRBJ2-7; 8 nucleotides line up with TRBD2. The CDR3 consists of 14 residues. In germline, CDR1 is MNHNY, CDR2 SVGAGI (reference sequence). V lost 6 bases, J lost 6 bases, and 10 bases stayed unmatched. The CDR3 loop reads CASSYGTSGREQYF. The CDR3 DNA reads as TGTGCCAGCAGCTACGGGACTAGTGGACGCGAGCAGTACTTC.

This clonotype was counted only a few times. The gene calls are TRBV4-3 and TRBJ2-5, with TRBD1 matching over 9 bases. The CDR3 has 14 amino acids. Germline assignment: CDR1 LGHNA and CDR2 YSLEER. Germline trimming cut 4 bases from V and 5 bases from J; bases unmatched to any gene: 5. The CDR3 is CASSPKTGGETQYF. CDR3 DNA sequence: TGCGCCAGCAGCCCGAAGACAGGGGGGGAGACCCAGTACTTC.

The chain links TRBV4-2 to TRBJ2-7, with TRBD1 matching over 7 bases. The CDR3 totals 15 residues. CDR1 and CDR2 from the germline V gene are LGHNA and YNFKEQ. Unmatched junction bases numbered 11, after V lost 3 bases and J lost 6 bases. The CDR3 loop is CASSQTETGIGEQYF. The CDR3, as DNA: TGTGCCAGCAGCCAGACGGAGACAGGGATTGGCGAGCAGTACTTC.

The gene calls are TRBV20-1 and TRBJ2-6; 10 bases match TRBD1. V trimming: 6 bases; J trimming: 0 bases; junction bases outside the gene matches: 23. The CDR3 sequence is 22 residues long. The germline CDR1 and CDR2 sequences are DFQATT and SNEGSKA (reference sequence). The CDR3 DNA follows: TGCAGTGCCGCCAATCCCGGGGACAGGGGACACGGTCGGGCCTCTGGGGCCAACGTCCTGACTTTC. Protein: CSAANPGDRGHGRASGANVLTF.

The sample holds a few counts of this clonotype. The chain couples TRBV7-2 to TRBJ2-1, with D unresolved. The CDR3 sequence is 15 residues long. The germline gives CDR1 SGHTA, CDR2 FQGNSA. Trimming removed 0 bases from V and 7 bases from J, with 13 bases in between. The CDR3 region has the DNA TGTGCCAGCAGCTTAGCGAACCACCTATCAAATGAGCAGTTCTTC. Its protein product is CASSLANHLSNEQFF. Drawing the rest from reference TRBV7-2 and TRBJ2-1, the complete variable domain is GAGVSQSPSNKVTEKGKDVELRCDPISGHTALYWYRQSLGQGLEFLIYFQGNSAPDKSGLPSDRFSAERTGGSVSTLTIQRTQQEDSAVYLCASSLANHLSNEQFFGPGTRLTVL.

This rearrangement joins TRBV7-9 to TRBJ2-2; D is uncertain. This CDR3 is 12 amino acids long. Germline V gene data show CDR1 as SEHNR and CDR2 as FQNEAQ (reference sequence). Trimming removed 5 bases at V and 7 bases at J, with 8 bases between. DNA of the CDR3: TGTGCCAGCAGCGTCTATGTCGGGGAGCTGTTTTTT. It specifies CASSVYVGELFF.

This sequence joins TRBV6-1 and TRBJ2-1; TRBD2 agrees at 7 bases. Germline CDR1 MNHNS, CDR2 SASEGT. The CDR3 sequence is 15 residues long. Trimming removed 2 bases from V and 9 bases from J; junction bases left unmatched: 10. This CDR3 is CASSERGRGWGEQFF. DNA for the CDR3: TGTGCCAGCAGTGAAAGAGGGAGGGGATGGGGTGAGCAGTTCTTC.

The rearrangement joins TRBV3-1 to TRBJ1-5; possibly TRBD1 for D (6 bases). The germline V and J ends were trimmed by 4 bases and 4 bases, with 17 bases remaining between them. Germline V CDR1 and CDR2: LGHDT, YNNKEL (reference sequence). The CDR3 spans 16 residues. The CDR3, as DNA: TGTGCCAGCAGCCCACTACCGGGGGGCAAAAATCAGCCCCAGCATTTT. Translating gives CASSPLPGGKNQPQHF.

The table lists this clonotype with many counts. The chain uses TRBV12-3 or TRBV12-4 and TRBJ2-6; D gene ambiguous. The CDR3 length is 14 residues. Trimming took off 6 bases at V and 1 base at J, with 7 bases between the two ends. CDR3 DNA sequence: TGTGCCAGCAGCCCGGTTTCTGGGGCCAACGTCCTGACTTTC. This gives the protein CASSPVSGANVLTF.

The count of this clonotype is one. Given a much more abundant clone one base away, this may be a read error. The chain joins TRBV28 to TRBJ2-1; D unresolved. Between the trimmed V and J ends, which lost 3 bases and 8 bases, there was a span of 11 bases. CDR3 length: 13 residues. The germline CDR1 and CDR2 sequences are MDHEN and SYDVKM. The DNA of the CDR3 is TGTGCCAGCAGTTTTCGACGGGCTGATGAGCAGTTCTTC. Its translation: CASSFRRADEQFF. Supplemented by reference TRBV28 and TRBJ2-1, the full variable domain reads DVKVTQSSRYLVKRTGEKVFLECVQDMDHENMFWYRQDPGLGLRLIYFSYDVKMKEKGDIPEGYSVSREKKERFSLILESASTNQTSMYLCASSFRRADEQFFGPGTRLTVL.

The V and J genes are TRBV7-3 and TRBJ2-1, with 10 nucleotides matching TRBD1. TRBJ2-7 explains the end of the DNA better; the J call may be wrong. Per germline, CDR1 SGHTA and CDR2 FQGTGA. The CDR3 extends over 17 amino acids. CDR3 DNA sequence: TGTGCCAGCAGCTTAATTGGGACAGGGGTTGCCTACAATGAGCAGTACTTC. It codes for CASSLIGTGVAYNEQYF.

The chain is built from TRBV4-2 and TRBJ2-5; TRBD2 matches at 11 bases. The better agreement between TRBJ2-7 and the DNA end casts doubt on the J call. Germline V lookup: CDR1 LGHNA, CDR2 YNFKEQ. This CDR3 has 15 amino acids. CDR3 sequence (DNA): TGTGCCAGCAGCCAAGAGACTAGCGGGGCCTACGAGCAGTACTTC. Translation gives CASSQETSGAYEQYF.